The 21 T cell receptor beta chains listed next were all sequenced from one sample in a study of OX40 agonist ivuxolimab in advanced cancers. Sequencing used immunoSEQ multiplex PCR; TCRdb keeps in-frame clones, though not all of them. This table holds 20,000 to 25,000 clones, 75% to 90% found once. Specimen: CD4+ or CD8+ T cells sorted from blood, collected in a trial of the OX40 agonist ivuxolimab. All receptors come from an adult with an advanced solid tumor such as melanoma, head and neck, liver or kidney cancer.

The V gene is TRBV5-1, the J gene TRBJ2-3; 14 nucleotides align to TRBD2. In germline, CDR1 is SGHRS, CDR2 YFSETQ. The CDR3 is made up of 15 amino acids. Germline trimming cut 4 bases from V and 4 bases from J; bases unmatched to any gene: 2. CDR3 bases: TGCGCCAGCAGCCCGACTAGCGGGAGGGCAGATACGCAGTATTTT. Encoded protein: CASSPTSGRADTQYF.

The rearrangement uses TRBV27 and TRBJ1-5; no definite D call. Germline V gene sequence: CDR1 MNHEY, CDR2 SMNVEV (reference sequence). CDR3 length: 13 residues. V was clipped by 0 bases and J by 4 bases, with 4 bases between them. DNA for the CDR3: TGTGCCAGCAGTTTATCCCTTAATCAGCCCCAGCATTTT. This gives the protein CASSLSLNQPQHF.

This chain joins TRBV6-5 and TRBJ2-5; 9 bases align to TRBD2. The germline gives CDR1 MNHEY, CDR2 SVGAGI. The ends lost 0 bases at V and 5 bases at J; junction bases unmatched: 4. The CDR3 sequence is 15 residues long. The CDR3 spells CASSYSGTSRETQYF. DNA of the CDR3: TGTGCCAGCAGTTACTCAGGGACTAGCCGGGAGACCCAGTACTTC.

The chain has TRBV6-5 and TRBJ2-3, with 7 bases that match TRBD2. The ends lost 8 bases at V and 1 base at J; junction bases unmatched: 9. The CDR3 runs 15 residues. Germline lookup yields CDR1 MNHEY and CDR2 SVGAGI. CDR3 residues: CASGNWLAGTDTQYF. The CDR3 nucleotides are TGTGCCAGCGGTAATTGGCTAGCGGGCACAGATACGCAGTATTTT.

The gene calls are TRBV7-9 and TRBJ2-7, with TRBD1 as a possible D gene (6 bases). The V and J ends lost 4 bases and 3 bases respectively, with 13 bases between them. The CDR3 spans 14 residues. CDR1 and CDR2 from the germline V gene are SEHNR and FQNEAQ (reference sequence). CDR3 sequence (DNA): TGTGCCAGCAGCTCAGGGGTTCTAGGCTACGAGCAGTACTTC. Amino acids: CASSSGVLGYEQYF. The variable domain in full, completed from reference TRBV7-9 and TRBJ2-7, reads DTGVSQNPRHKITKRGQNVTFRCDPISEHNRLYWYRQTLGQGPEFLTYFQNEAQLEKSRLLSDRFSAERPKGSFSTLEIQRTEQGDSAMYLCASSSGVLGYEQYFGPGTRLTVT.

This clone was counted once. The chain uses TRBV15 and TRBJ2-7; 9 bases map to TRBD1. V lost 8 bases, J lost 3 bases, and 5 bases stayed unmatched. CDR1 is LNHNV, CDR2 YYDKDF, per germline (reference sequence). The CDR3 covers 13 residues. CDR3 in amino acids: CATGTGILYEQYF. The CDR3, as DNA: TGTGCCACCGGGACAGGGATCCTCTACGAGCAGTACTTC.

The chain combines TRBV5-1 with TRBJ2-1; TRBD2 matches 8 bases. The length of the CDR3 is 15 residues. Germline V gives CDR1 SGHRS, CDR2 YFSETQ. The V gene end was trimmed by 4 bases and the J gene end by 7 bases; junction bases not matched to a gene: 10. The CDR3 DNA reads TGCGCCAGCAGCCCCCCAGCGGGAGCTTATAATGAGCAGTTCTTC. Its protein is CASSPPAGAYNEQFF.

The rearrangement links TRBV7-9 to TRBJ2-1; unclear D gene. The CDR3 extends over 13 amino acids. Germline V gene data show CDR1 as SEHNR and CDR2 as FQNEAQ (reference sequence). V was trimmed by 2 bases and J by 7 bases, leaving 9 bases between them. CDR3 nucleotide sequence: TGTGCCAGCAGCTTACCCCTTGGGAATGAGCAGTTCTTC. Translated: CASSLPLGNEQFF.

The CDR3 nucleotides are TGTGCCAGTAGTATAGGTCTAGTTGGAACCTACGAGCAGTACTTC. It codes for CASSIGLVGTYEQYF. The V and J genes are TRBV19 and TRBJ2-7; D call uncertain. Trimming took off 1 base at V and 2 bases at J, with 12 bases between the two ends. The CDR3 runs to 15 residues. CDR1 is LNHDA, CDR2 SQIVND, per germline (reference sequence).

The CDR3 DNA follows: TGTGCCAGCGGCCGGGACAGGGGGCGCATAGGAACCCGCACAGATACGCAGTATTTT. Amino acid sequence: CASGRDRGRIGTRTDTQYF. The rearrangement links TRBV5-4 to TRBJ2-3; 12 positions agree with TRBD1. The CDR3 length is 19 residues. Germline CDR1 is SGHNT and CDR2 is YYREEE (reference sequence). V was clipped by 7 bases and J by 1 base; unmatched bases: 16.

CDR3 sequence: CASSQEGGEKLFF. Here the CDR3 DNA reads TGCGCCAGCAGCCAAGAGGGCGGTGAAAAACTGTTTTTT. The rearrangement joins TRBV4-3 to TRBJ1-4, with D hard to call. Per germline, CDR1 LGHNA and CDR2 YSLEER. CDR3 length: 13 amino acids. With 0 bases removed from V and 7 bases from J, the gap between germline ends came to 6 bases.

A note on this clone: One junction end does not reproduce the germline sequence, and a read error may be involved. The chain recombines TRBV4-1 with TRBJ1-2; TRBD1 agrees at 7 bases. The CDR3 has 14 residues. In germline, CDR1 is MGHRA, CDR2 YSYEKL. The CDR3 spells CASSQTQRTGTAFF. The DNA of the CDR3 is TGCGCCAGCAGCCAAACCCAAAGGACGGGGACAGCTTTCTTC.

The V gene is TRBV19, the J gene TRBJ1-4; D is possibly TRBD1 (5 bases). The CDR3 runs 13 residues. Germline lookup yields CDR1 LNHDA and CDR2 SQIVND (reference sequence). Trimming cost V 3 bases and J 8 bases, with 10 bases left between them. As DNA, the CDR3 is TGTGCCAGTAGTATGGGACTTAGGGAAAAACTGTTTTTT. The encoded protein is CASSMGLREKLFF.

The V and J genes are TRBV14 and TRBJ1-2; 8 bases align to TRBD1. With V trimmed by 4 bases and J by 2 bases, 6 bases remained unmatched. The germline V gene has CDR1 SGHDN and CDR2 FVKESK. The CDR3 loop spans 15 amino acids. The CDR3 bases are TGTGCCAGCAGCCGCGGACAGGGACCCAACTATGGCTACACCTTC. Its translation: CASSRGQGPNYGYTF.

By proportion, this clone is medium-sized. The chain employs TRBV19 and TRBJ2-3, with TRBD2 identical over 7 bases. V lost 3 bases and J lost 0; bases outside the gene matches: 6. The CDR3 totals 16 residues. CDR1 LNHDA and CDR2 SQIVND come from the germline V gene (reference sequence). CDR3 residues: CASSIGLAVSTDTQYF. The CDR3 DNA sequence: TGTGCCAGTAGTATCGGGCTAGCGGTTAGCACAGATACGCAGTATTTT.

The V and J genes are TRBV5-1 and TRBJ2-3; 8 bases line up with TRBD2. Germline V CDR1 and CDR2: SGHRS, YFSETQ. V shed 0 bases and J 1 base; nucleotides not matched to a gene: 7. The length of the CDR3 is 17 residues. The CDR3 region is CASSLGTGGFGTDTQYF. CDR3 DNA sequence: TGCGCCAGCAGCTTGGGGACGGGAGGGTTTGGCACAGATACGCAGTATTTT. Variable domain in full (rest from reference TRBV5-1 and TRBJ2-3): KAGVTQTPRYLIKTRGQQVTLSCSPISGHRSVSWYQQTPGQGLQFLFEYFSETQRNKGNFPGRFSGRQFSNSRSEMNVSTLELGDSALYLCASSLGTGGFGTDTQYFGPGTRLTVL.

The CDR3 loop reads CASLWVPKLEQFF. CDR3 nucleotide sequence: TGTGCCAGCCTATGGGTCCCAAAGTTGGAGCAGTTCTTC. The chain couples TRBV5-8 to TRBJ2-1; D is unresolved. The CDR3 sequence is 13 residues long. The V and J ends lost 7 bases and 10 bases respectively, with 18 bases between them. Germline assignment: CDR1 SGHTS and CDR2 YDEGEE.

The chain combines TRBV4-1 with TRBJ2-5; no definite D call. The CDR3 is 13 residues long. The germline gives CDR1 MGHRA, CDR2 YSYEKL. V lost 0 bases and J lost 4, with 6 bases in between. This CDR3 is CASSQEWSETQYF. DNA for the CDR3: TGCGCCAGCAGCCAAGAGTGGTCAGAGACCCAGTACTTC.

The chain is built from TRBV4-1 and TRBJ2-4; 9 bases fit TRBD1. The CDR3 covers 15 residues. Per the germline V gene, CDR1 is MGHRA and CDR2 is YSYEKL. V gave up 4 bases and J gave up 8 bases; unmatched junction bases: 9. This CDR3 reads CASSLTQGQGDIQYF. The DNA for the CDR3 is TGCGCCAGCAGCCTGACTCAGGGACAGGGAGACATTCAGTACTTC.

The chain uses TRBV30 and TRBJ2-4; D remains ambiguous. The CDR3 covers 16 residues. V lost 0 bases to trimming and J lost 0 bases, with 12 bases between them. The germline gives CDR1 GTSNPN, CDR2 SVGIG (reference sequence). For the CDR3, the DNA is TGTGCCTGGAGTGTACTGGTGGGCCTAGCCAAAAACATTCAGTACTTC. Amino acid sequence: CAWSVLVGLAKNIQYF.

The genes are TRBV2 and TRBJ2-5; 10 bases are a match to TRBD1. The germline V gene has CDR1 SNHLY and CDR2 FYNNEI. With 1 base clipped from V and 4 bases from J, the junction kept 3 bases outside the gene matches. There are 15 residues in the CDR3. CDR3 sequence (DNA): TGTGCCAGCAGTGAAGGAGACAGGGGGCTAGAGACCCAGTACTTC. It codes for CASSEGDRGLETQYF.